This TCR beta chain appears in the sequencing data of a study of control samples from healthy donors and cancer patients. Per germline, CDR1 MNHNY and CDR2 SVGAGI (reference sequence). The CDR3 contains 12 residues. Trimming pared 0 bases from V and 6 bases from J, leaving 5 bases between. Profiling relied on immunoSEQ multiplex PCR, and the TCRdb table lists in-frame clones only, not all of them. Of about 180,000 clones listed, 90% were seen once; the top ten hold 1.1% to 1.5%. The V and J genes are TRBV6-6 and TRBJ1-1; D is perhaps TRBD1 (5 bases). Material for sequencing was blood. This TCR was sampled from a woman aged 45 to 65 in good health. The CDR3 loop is CASSYSGPEAFF. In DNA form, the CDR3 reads TGTGCCAGCAGTTACTCGGGACCTGAAGCTTTCTTT.